This TCR beta chain was documented in a study of patients and donors after allogeneic stem cell transplantation. V shed 5 bases and J shed 1 base, with 17 bases lying between them. Germline-derived CDR1 and CDR2 are MNHEY and SVGAGI. The CDR3 consists of 16 residues. Using its own MiXCR run on the RT-PCR reads, TCRdb lists one record per CDR3 protein. The sample includes some 150,000 distinct CDR3 sequences, roughly 35% of them seen just once. The V and J genes are TRBV6-5 and TRBJ2-5; perhaps TRBD2 as D (6 bases). Material: blood, either unsorted or a sorted T cell fraction (not recorded which). The source is a human donor who was either an allogeneic HSCT recipient or a stem cell or donor lymphocyte infusion donor (not recorded which). It is not recorded whose cells these are; they may come from a transplant donor. Written as DNA, the CDR3 is TGTGCCAGCAGTCGAAGACTAGTCGGGGGCCAAGAGACCCAGTACTTC. Protein sequence: CASSRRLVGGQETQYF.